This is a list of T cell receptor beta chains from one sample in a study of blood T cell repertoires in COVID-19. Clones were read by immunoSEQ multiplex PCR, and TCRdb kept only the in-frame ones, dropping some. The sample consists of over 250,000 clones, 80% to 90% of them appearing once. Sequencing used peripheral blood. Receptors were obtained from a woman in her forties or fifties who had recovered from COVID-19. The CDR3 runs from the conserved cysteine through the conserved F or W. The D gene is left open where the match is weak. Size tells how often a clone was seen (once, few, many) or the class of an expanded clone, and some rows leave it out.

TRBJ2-6 | NA | once | TRBV6-5 | TGTGCCAGCAGCCAGGGGCACTCTGGGGCCAACGTCCTGACTTTC | CASSQGHSGANVLTF
TRBJ2-3 | TRBD1 | NA | TRBV5-8 | TGTGCCAGCAGCTTGCCGGGCAGGGACAGCTTAGGGGATACGCAGTATTTT | CASSLPGRDSLGDTQYF
TRBJ2-1 | TRBD2 | NA | TRBV7-9 | TGTGCCAGCAGCTTCGAAGGAGCGGGACGACGGGAGTTCTTC | CASSFEGAGRREFF
TRBJ2-7 | TRBD1 | NA | TRBV7-3 | TGTGCCAGCAGCTTACAGGGGGTCCCAAACGAGCAGTACTTC | CASSLQGVPNEQYF
TRBJ1-5 | NA | NA | TRBV18 | TGTGCCAGCTCACCAGTTGGAGGGGCTAGCAATCAGCCCCAGCATTTT | CASSPVGGASNQPQHF
TRBJ2-1 | NA | NA | TRBV2 | TGTGCCAGCAGTGCGGACATTCCTTCCTACAATGAGCAGTTCTTC | CASSADIPSYNEQFF
TRBJ2-1 | TRBD1 | NA | TRBV6-5 | TGTGCCAGCAGTTACGAGACAGGGAACTACAATGAGCAGTTCTTC | CASSYETGNYNEQFF
TRBJ2-7 | NA | NA | TRBV4-1 | TGCGCCAGCAGTCAAAAGGCGACCGGGACACCCACTTGGGAGCAGTACTTC | CASSQKATGTPTWEQYF
TRBJ1-5 | NA | NA | TRBV28 | TGTGCCAGCAGCTTCGCGGGGGGAGGCGGCAATCAGCCCCAGCATTTT | CASSFAGGGGNQPQHF
TRBJ1-2 | NA | NA | TRBV6-5 | TGTGCCAGCTACCTCCCGGGAGGTGGCTACACCTTC | CASYLPGGGYTF